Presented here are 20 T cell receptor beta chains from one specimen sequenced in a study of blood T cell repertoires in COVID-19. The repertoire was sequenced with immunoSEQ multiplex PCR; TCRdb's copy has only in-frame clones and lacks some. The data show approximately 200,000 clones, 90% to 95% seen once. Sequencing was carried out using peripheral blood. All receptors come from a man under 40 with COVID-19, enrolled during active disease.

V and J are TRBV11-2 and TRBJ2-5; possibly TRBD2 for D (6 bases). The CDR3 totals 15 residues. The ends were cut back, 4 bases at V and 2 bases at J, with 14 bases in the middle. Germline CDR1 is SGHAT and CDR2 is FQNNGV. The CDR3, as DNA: TGTGCCAGCAGCTCTTCTCTAGCGCCACAAGAGACCCAGTACTTC. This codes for CASSSSLAPQETQYF.

CDR3 amino acids: CASEGGHYGYTF. CDR3 coding DNA: TGTGCCAGCGAAGGGGGCCACTATGGCTACACCTTC. This chain links TRBV3-1 (or the pseudogene TRBV3-2) with TRBJ1-2; 7 nucleotides agree with TRBD1. Losses at the gene ends were 8 bases for V and 3 bases for J; bases not matched to a gene: 3. The CDR3 length is 12 residues. The germline V gene encodes CDR1 LGHDT and CDR2 YNNKEL (reference sequence).

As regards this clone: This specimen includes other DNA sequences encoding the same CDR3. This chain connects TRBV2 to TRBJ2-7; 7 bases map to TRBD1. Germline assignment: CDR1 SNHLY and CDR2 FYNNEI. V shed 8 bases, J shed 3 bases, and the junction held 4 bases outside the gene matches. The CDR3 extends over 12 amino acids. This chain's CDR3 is CASGQVFYEQYF. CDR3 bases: TGTGCCAGCGGACAGGTATTCTACGAGCAGTACTTC.

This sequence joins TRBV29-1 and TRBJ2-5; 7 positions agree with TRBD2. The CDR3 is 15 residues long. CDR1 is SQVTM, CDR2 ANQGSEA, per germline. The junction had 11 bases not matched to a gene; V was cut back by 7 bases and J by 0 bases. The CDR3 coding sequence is TGCAGCGCCCACCCCTGGGGGGGGGACCAAGAGACCCAGTACTTC. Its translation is CSAHPWGGDQETQYF.

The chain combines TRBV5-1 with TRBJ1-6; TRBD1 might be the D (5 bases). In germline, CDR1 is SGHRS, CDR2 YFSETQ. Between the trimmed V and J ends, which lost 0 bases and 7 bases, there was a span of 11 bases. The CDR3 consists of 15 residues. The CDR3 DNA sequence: TGCGCCAGCAGCTTGGTATCGCAGGGAAATTCACCCCTCCACTTT. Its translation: CASSLVSQGNSPLHF.

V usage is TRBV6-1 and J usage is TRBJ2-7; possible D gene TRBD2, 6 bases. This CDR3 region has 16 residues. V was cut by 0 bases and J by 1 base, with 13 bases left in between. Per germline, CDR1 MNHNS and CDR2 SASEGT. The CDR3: CASSEARRGWSYEQYF. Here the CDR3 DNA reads TGTGCCAGCAGTGAAGCAAGACGGGGGTGGTCCTACGAGCAGTACTTC.

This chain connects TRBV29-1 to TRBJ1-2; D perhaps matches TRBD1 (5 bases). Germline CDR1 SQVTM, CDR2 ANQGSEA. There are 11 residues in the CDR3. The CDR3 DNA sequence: TGCACCGCGACAGATTACTATGGCTACACCTTC. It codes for CTATDYYGYTF. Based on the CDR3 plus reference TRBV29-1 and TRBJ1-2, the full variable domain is SAVISQKPSRDICQRGTSLTIQCQVDSQVTMMFWYRQQPGQSLTLIATANQGSEATYESGFVIDKFPISRPNLTFSTLTVSNMSPEDSSIYLCTATDYYGYTFGSGTRLTVV.

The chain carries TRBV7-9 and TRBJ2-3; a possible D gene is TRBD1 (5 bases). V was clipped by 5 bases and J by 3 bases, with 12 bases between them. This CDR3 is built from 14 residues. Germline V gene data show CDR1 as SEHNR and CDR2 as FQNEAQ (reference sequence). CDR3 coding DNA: TGTGCCAGCAGCGGGGCAAACCCGACAGATACGCAGTATTTT. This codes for CASSGANPTDTQYF.

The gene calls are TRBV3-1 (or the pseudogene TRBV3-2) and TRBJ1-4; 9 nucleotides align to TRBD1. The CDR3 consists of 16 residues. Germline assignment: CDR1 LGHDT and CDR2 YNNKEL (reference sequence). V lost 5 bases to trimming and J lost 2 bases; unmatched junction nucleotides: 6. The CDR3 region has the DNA TGTGCCAGCAGCGAGGACAGGGGAGCCACTAATGAAAAACTGTTTTTT. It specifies CASSEDRGATNEKLFF.

CDR3 region: CASSLGTSGGVYEQYF. CDR3 DNA: TGTGCCAGCAGCTTGGGGACTAGCGGTGGGGTCTACGAGCAGTACTTC. V and J are TRBV5-4 and TRBJ2-7; 10 bases align to TRBD2. The CDR3 contains 16 residues. Germline-derived CDR1 and CDR2 are SGHNT and YYREEE (reference sequence). V lost 0 bases, J lost 3 bases, and 6 bases stayed unmatched. The full variable domain, in which reference TRBV5-4 and TRBJ2-7 provide the parts outside the CDR3, is ETGVTQSPTHLIKTRGQQVTLRCSSQSGHNTVSWYQQALGQGPQFIFQYYREEENGRGNFPPRFSGLQFPNYSSELNVNALELDDSALYLCASSLGTSGGVYEQYFGPGTRLTVT.

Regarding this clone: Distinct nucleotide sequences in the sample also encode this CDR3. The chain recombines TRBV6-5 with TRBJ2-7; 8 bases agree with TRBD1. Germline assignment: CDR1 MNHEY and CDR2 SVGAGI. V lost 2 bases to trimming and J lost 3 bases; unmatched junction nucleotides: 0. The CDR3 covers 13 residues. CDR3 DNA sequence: TGTGCCAGCAGTTACGACAGGGGCTACGAGCAGTACTTC. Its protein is CASSYDRGYEQYF.

The CDR3 bases are TGTGCCAGCAGCCAAGTTCGGCTAGCGGGGGCCGGCTCCGAGCAGTTCTTC. Amino acid sequence: CASSQVRLAGAGSEQFF. This chain connects TRBV14 to TRBJ2-1, with 10 bases aligning to TRBD2. The CDR3 covers 17 residues. V shed 1 base, J shed 10 bases, and the junction held 13 bases outside the gene matches. In germline, CDR1 is SGHDN, CDR2 FVKESK.

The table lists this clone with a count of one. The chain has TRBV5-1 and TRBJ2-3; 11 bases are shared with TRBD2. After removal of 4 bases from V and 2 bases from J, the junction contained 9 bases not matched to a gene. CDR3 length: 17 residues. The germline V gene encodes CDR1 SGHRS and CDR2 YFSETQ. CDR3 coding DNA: TGCGCCAGCAGCCCCGCCCCACTAGCGGGGGTCACAGATACGCAGTATTTT. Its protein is CASSPAPLAGVTDTQYF.

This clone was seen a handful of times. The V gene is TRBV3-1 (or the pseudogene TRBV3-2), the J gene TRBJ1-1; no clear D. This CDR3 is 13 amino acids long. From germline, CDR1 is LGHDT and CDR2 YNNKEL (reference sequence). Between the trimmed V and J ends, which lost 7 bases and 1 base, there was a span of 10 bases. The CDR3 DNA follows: TGTGCCAGCAACTTTCGGGGGAACACTGAAGCTTTCTTT. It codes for CASNFRGNTEAFF.

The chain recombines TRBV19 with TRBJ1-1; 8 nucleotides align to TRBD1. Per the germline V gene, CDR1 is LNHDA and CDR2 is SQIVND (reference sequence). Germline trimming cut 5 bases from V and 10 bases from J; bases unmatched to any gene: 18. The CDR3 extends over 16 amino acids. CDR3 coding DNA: TGTGCCAGTAGTGGAAGACAGGGGTGGACGCTGAGGGGAGCTTTCTTT. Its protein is CASSGRQGWTLRGAFF.

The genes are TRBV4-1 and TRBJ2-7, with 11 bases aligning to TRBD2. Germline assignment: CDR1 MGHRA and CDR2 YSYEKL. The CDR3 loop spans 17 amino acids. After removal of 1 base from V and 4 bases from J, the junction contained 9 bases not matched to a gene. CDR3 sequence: CASSQGSGGAKGYEQYF. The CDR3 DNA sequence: TGCGCCAGCAGCCAAGGTAGCGGGGGGGCCAAAGGGTACGAGCAGTACTTC.

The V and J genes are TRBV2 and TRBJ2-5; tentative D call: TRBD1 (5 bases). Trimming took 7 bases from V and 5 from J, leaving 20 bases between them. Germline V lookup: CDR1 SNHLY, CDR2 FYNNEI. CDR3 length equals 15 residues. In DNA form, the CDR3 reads TGTGCCAGCACCGATAGGGGTTTTAGGTCGGAGACCCAGTACTTC. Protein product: CASTDRGFRSETQYF. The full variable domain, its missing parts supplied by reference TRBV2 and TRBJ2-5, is EPEVTQTPSHQVTQMGQEVILRCVPISNHLYFYWYRQILGQKVEFLVSFYNNEISEKSEIFDDQFSVERPDGSNFTLKIRSTKLEDSAMYFCASTDRGFRSETQYFGPGTRLLVL.

CDR3 nucleotides: TGTGCCAGCAGCTTGGCAGGGTCGGACACCGGGGAGCTGTTTTTT. Its protein product is CASSLAGSDTGELFF. This chain links TRBV7-6 with TRBJ2-2, with D possibly TRBD1 on 5 matching bases. The CDR3 covers 15 residues. V lost 3 bases and J 3 bases, leaving 11 bases between the germline ends. Germline CDR1 reads SGHVS; CDR2 reads FNYEAQ.

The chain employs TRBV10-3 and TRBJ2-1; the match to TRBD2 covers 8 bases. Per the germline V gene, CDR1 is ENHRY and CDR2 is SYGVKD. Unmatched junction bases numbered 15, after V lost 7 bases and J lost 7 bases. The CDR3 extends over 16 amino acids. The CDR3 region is CAIKPAISGGGNEQFF. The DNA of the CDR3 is TGTGCCATCAAGCCCGCTATAAGCGGGGGAGGTAATGAGCAGTTCTTC.

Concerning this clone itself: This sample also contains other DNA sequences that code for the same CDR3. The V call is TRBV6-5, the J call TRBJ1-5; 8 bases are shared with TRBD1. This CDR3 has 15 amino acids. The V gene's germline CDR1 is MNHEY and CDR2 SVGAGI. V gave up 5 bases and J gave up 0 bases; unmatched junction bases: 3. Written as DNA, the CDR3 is TGTGCCAGCAGTCGGACAGGGAATAGCAATCAGCCCCAGCATTTT. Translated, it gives CASSRTGNSNQPQHF.